This record concerns one TCR beta chain sequence. Genomic DNA templated the TCR beta VDJ and CDR3 profiling. TCRdb redid the calling of the reads with MiXCR, one entry per CDR3 protein. Of 200,000 or so distinct CDR3 sequences in the sample, more than 55% were seen once. The CDR3 extends over 14 amino acids. CDR1 is WSHSY, CDR2 SAAADI, per germline. After removal of 6 bases from V and 5 bases from J, the junction contained 6 bases not matched to a gene. This sample is part of a study of CD8+CD57+ T cells in acquired aplastic anemia. Only patients with CD8+CD57+ cell expansion on flow cytometry were chosen for sequencing.

The sequence was obtained from a human donor with aplastic anemia. The chain is built from TRBV10-2 and TRBJ2-1; 8 nucleotides line up with TRBD2. The material sequenced was sorted CD4+, CD8+, or CD8+CD57+ T cells (not recorded which) from PBMCs. CDR3 in DNA: TGCGCCAGCAGAACGGGGGGGACTAACAATGAGCAGTTCTTC. Amino acids: CASRTGGTNNEQFF.